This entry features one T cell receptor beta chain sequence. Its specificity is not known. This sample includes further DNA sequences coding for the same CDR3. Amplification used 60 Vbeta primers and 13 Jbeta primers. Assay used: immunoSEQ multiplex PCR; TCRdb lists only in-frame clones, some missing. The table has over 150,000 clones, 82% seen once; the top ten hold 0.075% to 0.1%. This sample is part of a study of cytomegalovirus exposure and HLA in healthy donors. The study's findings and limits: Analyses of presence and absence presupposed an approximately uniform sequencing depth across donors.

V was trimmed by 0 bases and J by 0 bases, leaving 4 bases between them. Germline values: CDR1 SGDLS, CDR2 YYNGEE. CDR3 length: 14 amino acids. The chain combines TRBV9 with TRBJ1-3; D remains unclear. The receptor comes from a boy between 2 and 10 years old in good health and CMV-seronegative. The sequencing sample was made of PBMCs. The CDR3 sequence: CASSVGSSGNTIYF. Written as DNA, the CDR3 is TGTGCCAGCAGCGTAGGGAGCTCTGGAAACACCATATATTTT.